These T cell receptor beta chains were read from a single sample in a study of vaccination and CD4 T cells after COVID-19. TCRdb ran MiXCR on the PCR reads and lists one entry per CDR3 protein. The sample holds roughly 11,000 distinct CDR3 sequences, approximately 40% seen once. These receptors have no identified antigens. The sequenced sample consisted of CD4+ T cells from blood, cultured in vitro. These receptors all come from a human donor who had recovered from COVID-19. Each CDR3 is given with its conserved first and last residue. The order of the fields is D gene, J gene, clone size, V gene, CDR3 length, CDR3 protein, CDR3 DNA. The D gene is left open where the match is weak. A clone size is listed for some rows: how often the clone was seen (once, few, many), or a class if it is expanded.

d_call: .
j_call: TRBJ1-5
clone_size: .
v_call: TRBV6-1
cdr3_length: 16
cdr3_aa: CASSERGRRSNQPQHF
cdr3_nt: TGTGCCAGCAGTGAACGGGGACGAAGAAGCAATCAGCCCCAGCATTTT

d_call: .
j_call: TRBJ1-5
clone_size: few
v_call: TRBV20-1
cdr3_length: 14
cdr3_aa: CSARDLRSNQPQHF
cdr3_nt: TGCAGTGCTAGAGATCTACGAAGCAATCAGCCCCAGCATTTT

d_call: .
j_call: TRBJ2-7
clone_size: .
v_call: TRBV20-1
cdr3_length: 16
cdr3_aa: CSARGPTRSDSYEQYF
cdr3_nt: TGCAGTGCTAGAGGCCCCACTAGGTCAGACTCCTACGAGCAGTACTTC

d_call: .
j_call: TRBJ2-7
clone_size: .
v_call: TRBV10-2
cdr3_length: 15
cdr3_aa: CASSVRRDLSYEQYF
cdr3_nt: TGCGCCAGCAGTGTCAGGCGGGATCTAAGTTACGAGCAGTACTTC

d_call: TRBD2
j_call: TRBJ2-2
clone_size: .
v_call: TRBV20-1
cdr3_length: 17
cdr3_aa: CSARDWSSGTNTGELFF
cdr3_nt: TGCAGTGCTAGAGATTGGTCTAGCGGAACGAACACCGGGGAGCTGTTTTTT

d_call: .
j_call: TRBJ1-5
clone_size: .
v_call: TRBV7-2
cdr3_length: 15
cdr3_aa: CASSMTGNSNQPQHF
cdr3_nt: TGTGCCAGCAGCATGACTGGAAATAGCAATCAGCCCCAGCATTTT

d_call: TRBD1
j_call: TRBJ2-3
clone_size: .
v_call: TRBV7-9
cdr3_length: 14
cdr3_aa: CASSLTGKSDTQYF
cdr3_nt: TGTGCCAGCAGCTTGACAGGGAAGTCAGATACGCAGTATTTT

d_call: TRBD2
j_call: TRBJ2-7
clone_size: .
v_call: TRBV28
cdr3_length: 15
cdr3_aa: CASSLPSGSFYEQYF
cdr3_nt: TGTGCCAGCAGCCTACCTAGCGGGTCATTCTACGAGCAGTACTTC

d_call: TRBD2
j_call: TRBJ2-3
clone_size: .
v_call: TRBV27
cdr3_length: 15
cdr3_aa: CASRLAGGYRNTQYF
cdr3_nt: TGTGCCAGCAGATTAGCGGGGGGGTACCGTAATACGCAGTATTTT

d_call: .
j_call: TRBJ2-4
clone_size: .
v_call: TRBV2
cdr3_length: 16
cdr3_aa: CASSEVRVLAKNIQYF
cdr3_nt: TGTGCCAGCAGTGAAGTGAGGGTTTTGGCCAAAAACATTCAGTACTTC

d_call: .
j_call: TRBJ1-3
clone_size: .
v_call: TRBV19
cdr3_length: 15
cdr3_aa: CASSTQESLGSTIYF
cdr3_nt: TGTGCCAGTAGTACGCAGGAGAGCCTCGGGAGCACCATATATTTT

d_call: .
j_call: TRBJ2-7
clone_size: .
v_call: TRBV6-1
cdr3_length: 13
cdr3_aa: CASSTDSSYEQYF
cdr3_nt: TGTGCCAGCAGTACCGACAGCTCCTACGAGCAGTACTTC

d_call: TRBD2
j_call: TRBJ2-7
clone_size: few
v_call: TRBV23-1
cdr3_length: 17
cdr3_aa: CASSPVLAGSPEGEQYF
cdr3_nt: TGCGCCAGCAGCCCCGTTTTAGCGGGGTCGCCAGAGGGGGAGCAGTACTTC

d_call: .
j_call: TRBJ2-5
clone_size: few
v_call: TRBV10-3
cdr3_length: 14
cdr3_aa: CAISESVGLETQYF
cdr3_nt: TGTGCCATCAGTGAGTCGGTTGGTTTGGAGACCCAGTACTTC

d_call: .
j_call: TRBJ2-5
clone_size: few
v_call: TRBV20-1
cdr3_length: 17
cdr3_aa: CSARIKAWRGHAETQYF
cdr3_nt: TGCAGTGCTAGAATAAAGGCATGGAGAGGGCATGCAGAGACCCAGTACTTC

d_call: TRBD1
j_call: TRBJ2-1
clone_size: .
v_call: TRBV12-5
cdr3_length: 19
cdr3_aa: CASGLVRDRVKSSYNEQFF
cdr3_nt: TGTGCTAGTGGTTTGGTAAGGGACAGGGTGAAGAGCTCCTACAATGAGCAGTTCTTC

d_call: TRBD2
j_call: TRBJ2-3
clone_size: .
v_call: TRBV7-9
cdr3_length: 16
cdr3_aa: CASSPGGGLAIRTQYF
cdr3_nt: TGTGCCAGCAGCCCAGGAGGGGGACTAGCTATTCGTACGCAGTATTTT

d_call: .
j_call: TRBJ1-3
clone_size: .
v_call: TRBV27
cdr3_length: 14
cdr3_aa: CASSTHVSGNTIYF
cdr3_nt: TGTGCCAGCAGTACTCACGTTTCTGGAAACACCATATATTTT

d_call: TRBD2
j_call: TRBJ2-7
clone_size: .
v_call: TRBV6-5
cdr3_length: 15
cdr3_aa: CASSYRREGSYEQYF
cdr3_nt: TGTGCCAGCAGTTACAGACGGGAGGGTTCCTACGAGCAGTACTTC

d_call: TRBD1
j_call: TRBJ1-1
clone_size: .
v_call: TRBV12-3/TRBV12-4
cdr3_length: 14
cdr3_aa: CASRQQGANTEAFF
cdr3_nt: TGTGCCAGCAGACAACAGGGGGCAAACACTGAAGCTTTCTTT

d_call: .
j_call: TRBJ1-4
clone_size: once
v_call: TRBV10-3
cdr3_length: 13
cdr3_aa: CAIGRATNEKLFF
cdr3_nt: TGTGCCATCGGGCGCGCAACCAATGAAAAACTGTTTTTT

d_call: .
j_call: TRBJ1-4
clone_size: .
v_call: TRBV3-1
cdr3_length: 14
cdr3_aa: CASTNRDRDEKLFF
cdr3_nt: TGTGCCAGCACCAACCGGGATAGGGACGAAAAACTGTTTTTT

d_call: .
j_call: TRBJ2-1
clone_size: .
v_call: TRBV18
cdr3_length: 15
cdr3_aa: CASSPAGYSYNEQFF
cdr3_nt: TGTGCCAGCTCACCAGCGGGGTACTCCTACAATGAGCAGTTCTTC

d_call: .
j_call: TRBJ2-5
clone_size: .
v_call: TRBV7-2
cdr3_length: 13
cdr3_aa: CASSLAGWETQYF
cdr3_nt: TGTGCCAGCAGCTTAGCAGGGTGGGAGACCCAGTACTTC

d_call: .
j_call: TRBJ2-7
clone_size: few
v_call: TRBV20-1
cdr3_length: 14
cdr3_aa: CSTELGAYHYEQYF
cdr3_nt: TGCAGTACTGAGTTGGGGGCCTATCACTACGAGCAGTACTTC

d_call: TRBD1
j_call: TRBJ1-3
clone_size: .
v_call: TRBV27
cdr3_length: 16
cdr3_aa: CASRPTVTGSGNTIYF
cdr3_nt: TGTGCCAGCAGACCTACAGTGACAGGGTCGGGAAACACCATATATTTT